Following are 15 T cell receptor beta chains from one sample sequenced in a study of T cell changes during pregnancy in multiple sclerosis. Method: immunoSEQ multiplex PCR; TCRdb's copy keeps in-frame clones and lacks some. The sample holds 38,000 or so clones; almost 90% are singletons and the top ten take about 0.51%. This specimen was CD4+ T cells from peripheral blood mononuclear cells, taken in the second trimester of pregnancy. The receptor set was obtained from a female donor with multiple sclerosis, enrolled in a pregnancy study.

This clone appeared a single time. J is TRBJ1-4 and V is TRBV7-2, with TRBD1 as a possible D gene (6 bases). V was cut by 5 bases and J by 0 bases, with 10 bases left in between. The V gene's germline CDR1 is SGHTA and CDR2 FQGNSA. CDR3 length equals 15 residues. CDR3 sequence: CASSREGATNEKLFF. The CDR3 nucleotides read TGTGCCAGCAGCAGAGAGGGGGCAACTAATGAAAAACTGTTTTTT. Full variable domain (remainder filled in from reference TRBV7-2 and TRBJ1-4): GAGVSQSPSNKVTEKGKDVELRCDPISGHTALYWYRQSLGQGLEFLIYFQGNSAPDKSGLPSDRFSAERTGGSVSTLTIQRTQQEDSAVYLCASSREGATNEKLFFGSGTQLSVL.

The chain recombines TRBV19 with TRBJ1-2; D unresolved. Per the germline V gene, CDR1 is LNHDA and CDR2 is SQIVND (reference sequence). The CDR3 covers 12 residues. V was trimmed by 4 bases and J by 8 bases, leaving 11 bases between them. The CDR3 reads CASSKEAGGYTF. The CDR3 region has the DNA TGTGCCAGTAGTAAGGAGGCGGGGGGCTACACCTTC.

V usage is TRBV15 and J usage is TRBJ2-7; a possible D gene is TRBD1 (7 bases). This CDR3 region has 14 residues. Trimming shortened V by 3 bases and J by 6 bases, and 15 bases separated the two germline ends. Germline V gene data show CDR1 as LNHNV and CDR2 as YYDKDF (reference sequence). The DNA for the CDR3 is TGTGCCACCAGCAGGGTGGCAGGGGGGAGCGAGCAGTACTTC. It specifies CATSRVAGGSEQYF.

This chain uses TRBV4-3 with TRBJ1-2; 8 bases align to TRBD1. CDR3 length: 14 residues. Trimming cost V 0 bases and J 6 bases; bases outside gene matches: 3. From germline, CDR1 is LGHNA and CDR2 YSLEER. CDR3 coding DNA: TGCGCCAGCAGCCAAGATCACAGGGGGAATGGCTACACCTTC. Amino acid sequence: CASSQDHRGNGYTF.

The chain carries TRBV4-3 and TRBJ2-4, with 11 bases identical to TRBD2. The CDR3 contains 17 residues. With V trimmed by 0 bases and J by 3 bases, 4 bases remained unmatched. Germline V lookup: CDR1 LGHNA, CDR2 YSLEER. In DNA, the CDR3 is TGCGCCAGCAGCCAAGATGTAGCGGGAGGGAGCAAAAACATTCAGTACTTC. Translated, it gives CASSQDVAGGSKNIQYF.

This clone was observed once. The CDR3 reads CASKDGLSSYEQYF. The CDR3 coding sequence is TGTGCCAGCAAAGACGGACTTAGCTCCTACGAGCAGTACTTC. V is TRBV6-5 and J is TRBJ2-7, with D perhaps matching TRBD2 (5 bases). Per germline, CDR1 MNHEY and CDR2 SVGAGI. The CDR3 consists of 14 residues. The V end was cut by 7 bases, the J end by 0 bases, with 13 bases between.

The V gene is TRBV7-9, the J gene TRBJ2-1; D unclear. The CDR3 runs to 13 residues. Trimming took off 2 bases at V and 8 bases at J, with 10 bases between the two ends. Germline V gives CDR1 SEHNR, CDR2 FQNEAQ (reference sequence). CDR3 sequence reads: CASSLHQEHEQFF. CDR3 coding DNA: TGTGCCAGCAGCTTACACCAGGAACATGAGCAGTTCTTC.

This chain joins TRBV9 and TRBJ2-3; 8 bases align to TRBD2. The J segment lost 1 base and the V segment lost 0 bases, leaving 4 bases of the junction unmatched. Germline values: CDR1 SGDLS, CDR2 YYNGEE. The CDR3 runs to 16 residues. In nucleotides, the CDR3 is TGTGCCAGCAGCGTAGGGCCCGGGGGGGGCACAGATACGCAGTATTTT. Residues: CASSVGPGGGTDTQYF.

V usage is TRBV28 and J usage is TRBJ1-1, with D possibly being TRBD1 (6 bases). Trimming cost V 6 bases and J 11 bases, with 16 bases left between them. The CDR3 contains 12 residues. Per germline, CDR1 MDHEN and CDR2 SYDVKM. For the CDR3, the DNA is TGTGCCAGCAGACGGACACAGGGAACGGCTTTCTTT. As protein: CASRRTQGTAFF.

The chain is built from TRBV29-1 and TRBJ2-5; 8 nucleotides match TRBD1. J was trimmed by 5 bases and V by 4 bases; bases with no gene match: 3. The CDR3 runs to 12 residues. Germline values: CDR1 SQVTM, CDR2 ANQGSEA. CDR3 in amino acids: CSVGTGMETQYF. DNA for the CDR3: TGCAGCGTTGGGACAGGGATGGAGACCCAGTACTTC.

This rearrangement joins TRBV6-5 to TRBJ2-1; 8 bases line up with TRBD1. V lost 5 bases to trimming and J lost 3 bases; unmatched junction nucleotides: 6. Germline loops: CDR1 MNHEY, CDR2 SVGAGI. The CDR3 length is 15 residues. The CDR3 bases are TGTGCCAGCAGTGCCCTCAGGGGGCTCTACAATGAGCAGTTCTTC. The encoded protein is CASSALRGLYNEQFF.

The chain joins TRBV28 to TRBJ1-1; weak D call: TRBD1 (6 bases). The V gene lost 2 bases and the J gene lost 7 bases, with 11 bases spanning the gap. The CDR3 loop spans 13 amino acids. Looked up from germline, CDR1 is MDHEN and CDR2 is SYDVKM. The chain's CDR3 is CASSLRTEGEAFF. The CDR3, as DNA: TGTGCCAGCAGTTTAAGGACAGAGGGTGAAGCTTTCTTT.

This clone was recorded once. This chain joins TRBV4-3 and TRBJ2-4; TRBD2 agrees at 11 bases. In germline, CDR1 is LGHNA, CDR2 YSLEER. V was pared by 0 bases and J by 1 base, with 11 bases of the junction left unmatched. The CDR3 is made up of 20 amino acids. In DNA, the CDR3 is TGCGCCAGCAGCCAAGATCGGGACATGACTAGCGGGATTGCCAAAAACATTCAGTACTTC. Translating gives CASSQDRDMTSGIAKNIQYF.

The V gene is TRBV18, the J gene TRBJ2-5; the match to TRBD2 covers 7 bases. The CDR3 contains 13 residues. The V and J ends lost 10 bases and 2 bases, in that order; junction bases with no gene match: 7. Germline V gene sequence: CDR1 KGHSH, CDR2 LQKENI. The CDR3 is CATASGLQETQYF. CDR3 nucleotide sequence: TGTGCCACCGCTAGCGGACTACAAGAGACCCAGTACTTC. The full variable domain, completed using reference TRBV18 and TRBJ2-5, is NAGVMQNPRHLVRRRGQEARLRCSPMKGHSHVYWYRQLPEEGLKFMVYLQKENIIDESGMPKERFSAEFPKEGPSILRIQQVVRGDSAAYFCATASGLQETQYFGPGTRLLVL.

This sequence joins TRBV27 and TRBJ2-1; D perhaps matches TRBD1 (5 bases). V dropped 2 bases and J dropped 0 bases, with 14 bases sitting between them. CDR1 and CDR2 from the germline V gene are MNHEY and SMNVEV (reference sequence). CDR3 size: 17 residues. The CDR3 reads CASSLERRAGSYNEQFF. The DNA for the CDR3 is TGTGCCAGCAGTTTAGAGCGCAGGGCTGGCTCCTACAATGAGCAGTTCTTC.